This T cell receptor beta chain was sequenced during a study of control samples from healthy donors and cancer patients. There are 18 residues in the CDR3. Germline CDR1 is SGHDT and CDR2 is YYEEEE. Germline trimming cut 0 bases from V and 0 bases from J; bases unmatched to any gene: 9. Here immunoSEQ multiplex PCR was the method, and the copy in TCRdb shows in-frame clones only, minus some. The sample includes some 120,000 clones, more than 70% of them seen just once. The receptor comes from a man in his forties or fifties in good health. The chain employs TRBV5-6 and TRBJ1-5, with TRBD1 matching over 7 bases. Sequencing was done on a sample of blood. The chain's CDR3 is CASSLVEDRTYSNQPQHF. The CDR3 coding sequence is TGTGCCAGCAGCTTGGTGGAGGACAGGACCTATAGCAATCAGCCCCAGCATTTT.